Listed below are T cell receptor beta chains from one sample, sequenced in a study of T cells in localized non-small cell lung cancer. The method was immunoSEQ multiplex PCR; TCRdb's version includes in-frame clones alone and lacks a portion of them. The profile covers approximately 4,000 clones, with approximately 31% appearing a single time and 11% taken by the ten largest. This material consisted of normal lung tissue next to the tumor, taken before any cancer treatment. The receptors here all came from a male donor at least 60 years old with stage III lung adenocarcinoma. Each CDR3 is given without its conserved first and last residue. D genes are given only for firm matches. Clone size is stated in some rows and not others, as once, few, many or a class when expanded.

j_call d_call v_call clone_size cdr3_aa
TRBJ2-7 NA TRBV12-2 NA ATQKGRPGTSGRFSSYEQY
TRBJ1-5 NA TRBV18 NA ASSPRVREGDQPQH
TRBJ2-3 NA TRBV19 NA ASSMTLGGTQY
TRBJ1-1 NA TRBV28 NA ASSPQGWSTEAF
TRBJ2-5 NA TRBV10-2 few ASSTGTIQETQY
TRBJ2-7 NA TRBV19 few ASSARLEAYEQY
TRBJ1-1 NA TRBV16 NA ASTPGEKAF
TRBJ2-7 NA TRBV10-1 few ASSISGEQY
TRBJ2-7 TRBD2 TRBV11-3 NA ASSSGRPPYEQY
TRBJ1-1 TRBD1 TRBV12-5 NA ASGTSGGAEAF
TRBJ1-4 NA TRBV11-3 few ASSLVGRTTNEKLF
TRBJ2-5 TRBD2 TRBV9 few ASSVAGAQETQY
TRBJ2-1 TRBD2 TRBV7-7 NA ASSPPGTSLNEQF
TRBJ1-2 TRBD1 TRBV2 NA AGQGTEYGYT
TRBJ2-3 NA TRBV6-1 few ASSEERGGTVDTQY
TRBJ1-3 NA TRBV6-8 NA ASRPGTTGNTIY
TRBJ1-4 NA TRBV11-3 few ASSVGTSWEKLF
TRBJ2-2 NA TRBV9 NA ASSAPVPRGAAGELF
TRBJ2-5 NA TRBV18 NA ASSPLEQETQY
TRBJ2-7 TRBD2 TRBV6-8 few ASSALAGGSYEQY
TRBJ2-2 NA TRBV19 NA ASTARGFGELF
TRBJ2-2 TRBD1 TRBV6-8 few ASSYSSRTGSDTGELF
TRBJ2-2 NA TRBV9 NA ASSIGGTGELF
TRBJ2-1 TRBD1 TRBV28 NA ASAGTGGFSYNEQF
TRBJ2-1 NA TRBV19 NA ASRSRRSGSYNEQF
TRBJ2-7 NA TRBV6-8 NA AITRERGPYEQY
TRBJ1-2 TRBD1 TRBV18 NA ASFPRQGAFYGYT
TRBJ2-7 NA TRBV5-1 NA ASSLGTANYEQY
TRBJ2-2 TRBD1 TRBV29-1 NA SAMRGTGHGGELF
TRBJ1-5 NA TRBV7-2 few ASSDLQGLSNQPQH
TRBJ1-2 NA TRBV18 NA ASSPPGRTGYGYT
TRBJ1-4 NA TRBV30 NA AFHRALNEKLF
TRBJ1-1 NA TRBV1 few ASSQTDVMNTEAF
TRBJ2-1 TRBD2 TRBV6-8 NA ASSETSGRLNEQF
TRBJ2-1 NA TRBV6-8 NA AISQLFSSEQF
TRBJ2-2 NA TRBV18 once ASSPRQTRTENTGELF
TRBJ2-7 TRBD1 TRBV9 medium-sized ASKTDRGSGEQY
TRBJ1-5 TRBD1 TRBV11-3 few ASSRQGGSNQPQH
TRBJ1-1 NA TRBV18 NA ASSPGIDLNTEAF
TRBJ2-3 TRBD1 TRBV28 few ASSFLGQGVGPDTQY
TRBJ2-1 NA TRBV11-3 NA ASSRTVSSYNEQF
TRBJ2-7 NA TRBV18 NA ASSPPGTPEQY
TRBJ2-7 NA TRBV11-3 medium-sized ASSSHSRRYEQY
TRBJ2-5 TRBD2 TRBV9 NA ASSLGLAGETQY
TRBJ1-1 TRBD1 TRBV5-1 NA ASSWGQLNTEAF
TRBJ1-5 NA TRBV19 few ASSPRGGSQGLSNQPQH
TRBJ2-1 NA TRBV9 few ASRKNPSGVNEQF
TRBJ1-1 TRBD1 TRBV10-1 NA ASSESGTANLNTEAF
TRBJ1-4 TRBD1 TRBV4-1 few ASSQDPQGADEKLF
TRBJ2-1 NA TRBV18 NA ASSPREKGSYNEQF